The entry below gives a single T cell receptor beta chain sequence along with its context. The antigen remains undetermined. The protocol was immunoSEQ multiplex PCR, while the TCRdb copy is restricted to in-frame clones and leaves out a portion. The sample carries fewer than 200,000 clones, 85% to 95% recorded once. This entry belongs to a study of OX40 agonist ivuxolimab in advanced cancers. CDR1 SGHDN and CDR2 FVKESK come from the germline V gene. This CDR3 region has 14 residues. J gave up 8 bases and V 4 bases, and 7 bases lay outside the gene matches. Study-wide results and caveats: By week 6 at 0.1 to 3.0 mg/kg, blood CD4+ and CD8+ T cells had expanded clonally. What antigens the expanded peripheral T cells recognized was never established.

This clonotype originated in an adult with an advanced solid tumor such as melanoma, head and neck, liver or kidney cancer. The sequences come from CD4+ or CD8+ T cells sorted from blood, collected in a trial of the OX40 agonist ivuxolimab. V and J are TRBV14 and TRBJ1-3, with TRBD1 matching 8 bases. CDR3 residues: CASSLRTGRDTIYF. Here the CDR3 DNA reads TGTGCCAGCAGCCTGCGGACAGGGAGGGACACCATATATTTT.